One T cell receptor (beta chain) is described in this entry. These data come from a study of blood T cell repertoires in COVID-19. In the original workflow: Amplification of reference gene primers was used by the study to estimate nucleated cell counts. Sequenced by immunoSEQ multiplex PCR; TCRdb stores in-frame clones only, minus some. V, J and clone size are those of that table, while D and trimming were read from the DNA. This table has 200,000 to 300,000 clones, almost 85% appearing once. Ages ranged from about 18 to 89 years, with residence in 20 to 30 US areas. Assignment of participants to cohorts was predicated upon participant-reported clinical history. Germline trimming cut 2 bases from V and 2 bases from J; bases unmatched to any gene: 10. The CDR3 runs to 17 residues. Germline CDR1 GTSNPN, CDR2 SVGIG (reference sequence).

The TCR sequence derives from a woman aged 45-59 years with acute COVID-19. Sequenced input: PBMCs or T cells enriched from blood (not recorded which). The chain links TRBV30 to TRBJ2-5; 11 nucleotides match TRBD2. The CDR3 nucleotides are TGTGCCTGGAGTCGGGAGGGGACTAGCGGTCAGCAAGAGACCCAGTACTTC. Translated: CAWSREGTSGQQETQYF.